This section outlines one TCR beta chain sequence together with its context. The target antigen is unknown. Germline-derived CDR1 and CDR2 are GTSNPN and SVGIG (reference sequence). Trimming stripped 0 bases from V and 0 bases from J, with 3 bases between. This CDR3 spans 14 amino acids. The sample comes from a study of T cell responses to AZD1222 COVID-19 vaccine. The assay was immunoSEQ multiplex PCR, and TCRdb's table has in-frame clones only and misses some. Of over 60,000 clones listed, 88% are singletons. Findings and caveats of the study: Possibly, clonal diversity was underestimated; donors were largely white British and included more females. Reportedly, close to half of spike-specific TCRs are directed against unmutated variant regions. Repertoire samples came only from after the peak T cell response. Breadth and depth of Spike-specific TCRs rose after two AZD1222 doses.

This clonotype was sampled from an adult who received the MenACWY meningococcal vaccine as a control. The chain employs TRBV30 and TRBJ2-6, with no clear D. The material sequenced was peripheral blood, taken 28 days after the second dose of the MenACWY control vaccine. For the CDR3, the DNA is TGTGCCTGGAGTGTGGGCTCTGGGGCCAACGTCCTGACTTTC. This codes for CAWSVGSGANVLTF. The full variable domain, completed using reference TRBV30 and TRBJ2-6, is SQTIHQWPATLVQPVGSPLSLECTVEGTSNPNLYWYRQAAGRGLQLLFYSVGIGQISSEVPQNLSASRPQDRQFILSSKKLLLSDSGFYLCAWSVGSGANVLTFGAGSRLTVL.